The 22 T cell receptor beta chains below were found in one sample sequenced in a study of shared clonotypes between healthy human individuals. Using immunoSEQ multiplex PCR, the repertoire was profiled, and TCRdb retains in-frame clones only, with some absent. In the table there are some 580,000 clones, approximately 97% of which are singletons. Material: naive CD4+ T cells sorted from blood. As to subset: CD45RA+ positively selected. These receptors originate from a woman aged 25-40 years in good health.

The rearrangement uses TRBV9 and TRBJ2-7; D is undetermined. V was trimmed by 0 bases and J by 2 bases, leaving 12 bases between them. Germline values: CDR1 SGDLS, CDR2 YYNGEE. This CDR3 has 15 amino acids. The CDR3 region is CASSVGGDPAYEQYF. The DNA of the CDR3 is TGTGCCAGCAGCGTAGGTGGGGATCCAGCCTACGAGCAGTACTTC.

Notes on this clone: This sample includes further DNA sequences coding for the same CDR3. V usage is TRBV5-1 and J usage is TRBJ1-1, with D possibly TRBD1 on 5 matching bases. V lost 0 bases and J 3 bases, leaving 6 bases between the germline ends. This CDR3 region has 13 residues. Germline V gene data show CDR1 as SGHRS and CDR2 as YFSETQ. The CDR3 nucleotides are TGCGCCAGCAGCTTGGGAGGGGACACTGAAGCTTTCTTT. It is translated as CASSLGGDTEAFF.

V and J are TRBV2 and TRBJ1-5; 8 bases map to TRBD1. Per germline, CDR1 SNHLY and CDR2 FYNNEI. The CDR3 runs 14 residues. Germline trimming cut 5 bases from V and 6 bases from J; bases unmatched to any gene: 6. DNA of the CDR3: TGTGCCAGCAGTACGGACAGGGCCGGTCAGCCCCAGCATTTT. Encoded protein: CASSTDRAGQPQHF.

CDR3 region: CASSLWDLRYGYTF. The CDR3 DNA sequence: TGTGCCAGCAGTTTATGGGATCTTCGGTATGGCTACACCTTC. V gene TRBV28 combines with J gene TRBJ1-2; D is undetermined. The CDR3 extends over 14 amino acids. CDR1 is MDHEN, CDR2 SYDVKM, per germline. V gave up 0 bases and J gave up 5 bases, with 10 bases separating them.

This clone appeared a single time. This chain uses TRBV7-9 with TRBJ1-1, with D unclear. In germline, CDR1 is SEHNR, CDR2 FQNEAQ (reference sequence). This CDR3 has 12 residues. Trimming took off 3 bases at V and 5 bases at J, with 7 bases between the two ends. The CDR3 DNA is TGTGCCAGCAGCTTCAGGCGGACTGAAGCTTTCTTT. Protein product: CASSFRRTEAFF.

This CDR3 reads CASSLSVPWTSTYEQYF. The CDR3 DNA reads as TGTGCCAGCAGTTTATCGGTGCCTTGGACCTCCACCTACGAGCAGTACTTC. The chain couples TRBV28 to TRBJ2-7; no clear D gene. The V end was cut by 1 base, the J end by 2 bases, with 18 bases between. Per the germline V gene, CDR1 is MDHEN and CDR2 is SYDVKM. This CDR3 is 17 amino acids long.

The chain links TRBV28 to TRBJ2-6; the D call may be TRBD1 or TRBD2 (5 bases each). The length of the CDR3 is 14 residues. Germline V gives CDR1 MDHEN, CDR2 SYDVKM. V gave up 7 bases and J gave up 4 bases, with 11 bases separating them. The CDR3 nucleotides are TGTGCCAGCACGGGGCAGTTGGGGGCCAACGTCCTGACTTTC. Its translation is CASTGQLGANVLTF.

The rearrangement uses TRBV28 and TRBJ2-7; D perhaps matches TRBD1 (6 bases). The germline V and J ends were trimmed by 6 bases and 3 bases, with 15 bases remaining between them. CDR3 length: 14 amino acids. Per germline, CDR1 MDHEN and CDR2 SYDVKM. The CDR3 is CASSLDSSNYEQYF. The CDR3 nucleotides are TGTGCCAGCAGCTTGGACAGTTCCAACTACGAGCAGTACTTC. Filled out from reference TRBV28 and TRBJ2-7, the complete variable domain reads DVKVTQSSRYLVKRTGEKVFLECVQDMDHENMFWYRQDPGLGLRLIYFSYDVKMKEKGDIPEGYSVSREKKERFSLILESASTNQTSMYLCASSLDSSNYEQYFGPGTRLTVT.

Here the CDR3 DNA reads TGTGCCAGCCAGTACACAGATACGCAGTATTTT. Protein sequence: CASQYTDTQYF. The rearrangement uses TRBV28 and TRBJ2-3; D is unresolved. V lost 8 bases, J lost 2 bases, and 5 bases lay in between. The CDR3 totals 11 residues. In germline, CDR1 is MDHEN, CDR2 SYDVKM. The entire variable domain, with the rest obtained from reference TRBV28 and TRBJ2-3, is as follows: DVKVTQSSRYLVKRTGEKVFLECVQDMDHENMFWYRQDPGLGLRLIYFSYDVKMKEKGDIPEGYSVSREKKERFSLILESASTNQTSMYLCASQYTDTQYFGPGTRLTVL.

The chain uses TRBV6-1 and TRBJ1-5; unclear D gene. The CDR3 has 14 residues. Trimming stripped 8 bases from V and 3 bases from J, with 14 bases between. Germline CDR1 MNHNS, CDR2 SASEGT. In DNA, the CDR3 is TGTGCCAGCCGAACACCGAGCGACAATCAGCCCCAGCATTTT. It encodes CASRTPSDNQPQHF.

This chain uses TRBV28 with TRBJ2-1; 11 nucleotides agree with TRBD2. This CDR3 is built from 19 residues. Germline trimming cut 6 bases from V and 0 bases from J; bases unmatched to any gene: 13. Germline V lookup: CDR1 MDHEN, CDR2 SYDVKM. The CDR3 protein is CASRPTSGRYLGSYNEQFF. DNA for the CDR3: TGTGCCAGCAGGCCAACTAGCGGGAGATACCTTGGCTCCTACAATGAGCAGTTCTTC.

The rearrangement joins TRBV7-9 to TRBJ2-3; 14 positions agree with TRBD2. The germline CDR1 and CDR2 sequences are SEHNR and FQNEAQ (reference sequence). V shed 4 bases and J 2 bases; nucleotides not matched to a gene: 8. The CDR3 runs to 18 residues. The CDR3 region is CASSSPGLAGVITDTQYF. The CDR3 nucleotides are TGTGCCAGCAGCTCGCCGGGACTAGCGGGAGTTATCACAGATACGCAGTATTTT.

This chain connects TRBV10-1 to TRBJ1-5; D unclear. The germline gives CDR1 WNHNN, CDR2 SYGVQD (reference sequence). This CDR3 has 13 amino acids. V gave up 4 bases and J gave up 0 bases, with 4 bases separating them. DNA for the CDR3: TGCGCCAGCAGTGCTTCTAGCAATCAGCCCCAGCATTTT. This sequence encodes CASSASSNQPQHF.

V usage is TRBV2 and J usage is TRBJ2-2; D possibly matches TRBD1 or TRBD2 (5 bases each). There are 16 residues in the CDR3. The germline V gene encodes CDR1 SNHLY and CDR2 FYNNEI. V lost 2 bases to trimming and J lost 0 bases, with 10 bases between them. CDR3 in DNA: TGTGCCAGCAGTGAATGGGGGTTCGCGAACACCGGGGAGCTGTTTTTT. The encoded protein is CASSEWGFANTGELFF.

The chain links TRBV5-1 to TRBJ2-3; TRBD2 might be the D (7 bases). The germline V and J ends were trimmed by 3 bases and 5 bases, with 16 bases remaining between them. The germline V gene encodes CDR1 SGHRS and CDR2 YFSETQ. The CDR3 runs 15 residues. The DNA for the CDR3 is TGCGCCAGCAGCTCCCTTGGAAGGGGGGGAGATACGCAGTATTTT. As protein: CASSSLGRGGDTQYF. The variable domain in full, with the rest retrieved from reference TRBV5-1 and TRBJ2-3, is KAGVTQTPRYLIKTRGQQVTLSCSPISGHRSVSWYQQTPGQGLQFLFEYFSETQRNKGNFPGRFSGRQFSNSRSEMNVSTLELGDSALYLCASSSLGRGGDTQYFGPGTRLTVL.

The V call is TRBV6-6, the J call TRBJ2-5; 7 nucleotides line up with TRBD2. Near its end, the DNA agrees better with TRBJ2-7, so the J call may be wrong. The CDR3 has 14 amino acids. The germline V gene encodes CDR1 MNHNY and CDR2 SVGAGI (reference sequence). CDR3 region: CASRVGTTGYEQYF. In DNA, the CDR3 is TGTGCCAGCAGAGTCGGGACTACGGGCTACGAGCAGTACTTC.

The J gene is TRBJ2-3, the V gene TRBV28, with 15 bases aligning to TRBD2. The CDR3 has 15 residues. Germline-derived CDR1 and CDR2 are MDHEN and SYDVKM. The V and J ends lost 8 bases and 6 bases, in that order; junction bases with no gene match: 6. CDR3 nucleotide sequence: TGTGCCAGCCTGGGACTAGCGGGAGGTTCGGATACGCAGTATTTT. Its protein is CASLGLAGGSDTQYF. The full variable domain, in which reference TRBV28 and TRBJ2-3 provide the parts outside the CDR3, is DVKVTQSSRYLVKRTGEKVFLECVQDMDHENMFWYRQDPGLGLRLIYFSYDVKMKEKGDIPEGYSVSREKKERFSLILESASTNQTSMYLCASLGLAGGSDTQYFGPGTRLTVL.

The CDR3 DNA reads TGTGCCAGCAGCTTACCCCCCGGGAATGAGCAGTTCTTC. Its translation is CASSLPPGNEQFF. The chain combines TRBV7-4 with TRBJ2-1; D is unclear. Germline V gene lookup returns CDR1 SGHVT and CDR2 SQSDAQ. Trimming took off 2 bases at V and 7 bases at J, with 9 bases between the two ends. The CDR3 is 13 residues long.

The CDR3 coding sequence is TGCGCCAGCAGCCAATTGTCAAGAGATACCTACGAGCAGTACTTC. This encodes CASSQLSRDTYEQYF. This chain uses TRBV4-1 with TRBJ2-7; unclear D gene. The CDR3 consists of 15 residues. CDR1 is MGHRA, CDR2 YSYEKL, per germline. Trimming removed 2 bases at V and 2 bases at J, with 13 bases between.

The count of this clone is one. Here the CDR3 reads CASSVSTGLAAREQFF. The CDR3 region has the DNA TGTGCCAGCAGCGTTAGTACGGGACTAGCGGCCCGAGAGCAGTTCTTC. The V call is TRBV9, the J call TRBJ2-1; 11 nucleotides agree with TRBD2. V gave up 2 bases and J gave up 10 bases; unmatched junction bases: 11. This CDR3 spans 16 amino acids. CDR1 SGDLS and CDR2 YYNGEE come from the germline V gene.

The chain is built from TRBV5-1 and TRBJ2-2, with unresolved D. Between the trimmed V and J ends, which lost 1 base and 1 base, there was a span of 8 bases. CDR3 length: 15 residues. The germline gives CDR1 SGHRS, CDR2 YFSETQ. The CDR3 region has the DNA TGCGCCAGCAGCTTGAGGTCTTTGAACACCGGGGAGCTGTTTTTT. Residues: CASSLRSLNTGELFF.

Details on this clone: This sample includes further DNA sequences coding for the same CDR3. V gene TRBV7-9 combines with J gene TRBJ1-1, with 7 bases fitting TRBD1. V lost 1 base, J lost 4 bases, and 0 bases stayed unmatched. Germline V gene lookup returns CDR1 SEHNR and CDR2 FQNEAQ (reference sequence). The CDR3 contains 13 residues. CDR3 sequence reads: CASSLGQGTEAFF. The DNA of the CDR3 is TGTGCCAGCAGCTTAGGACAGGGCACTGAAGCTTTCTTT.